One sample yielded the 27 T cell receptor beta chains listed below, sequenced in a study of cytomegalovirus exposure and HLA in healthy donors. Primers included in the PCR were 60 Vbeta and 13 Jbeta primers. Clones were sequenced by immunoSEQ multiplex PCR, and TCRdb holds only the in-frame ones, with some missing. The table records around 120,000 clones, roughly four fifths of them present only once. The sequenced sample was PBMCs. All receptors derive from a girl aged 2-10 years in good health and CMV-seronegative.

The genes are TRBV28 and TRBJ1-2, with D unclear. The CDR3 totals 12 residues. Germline assignment: CDR1 MDHEN and CDR2 SYDVKM. V lost 6 bases and J 7 bases, leaving 12 bases between the germline ends. The CDR3 sequence: CASSLASGGYTF. In DNA, the CDR3 is TGTGCCAGCAGCCTAGCCAGTGGTGGCTACACCTTC.

The chain combines TRBV7-9 with TRBJ2-5; D is ambiguous. CDR3 length: 14 residues. Germline lookup yields CDR1 SEHNR and CDR2 FQNEAQ (reference sequence). Trimming pared 6 bases from V and 3 bases from J, leaving 14 bases between. The CDR3 DNA follows: TGTGCCAGCAGTTTTCATGACGGAGAAGAGACCCAGTACTTC. The encoded protein is CASSFHDGEETQYF.

The CDR3 sequence is CASRTSGGAPADTQYF. CDR3 nucleotides: TGTGCCAGCAGAACAAGCGGGGGGGCCCCTGCAGATACGCAGTATTTT. The chain joins TRBV2 to TRBJ2-3, with 10 bases lining up with TRBD2. J gave up 4 bases and V 6 bases, and 10 bases lay outside the gene matches. The CDR3 totals 16 residues. Germline V CDR1 and CDR2: SNHLY, FYNNEI.

The gene calls are TRBV4-1 and TRBJ2-1; TRBD2 is a possible D gene (6 bases). The CDR3 length is 14 residues. V was clipped by 1 base and J by 5 bases, with 9 bases between them. Germline CDR1 is MGHRA and CDR2 is YSYEKL. The CDR3: CASSQVSGHNEQFF. Here the CDR3 DNA reads TGCGCCAGCAGCCAAGTTAGCGGCCACAATGAGCAGTTCTTC.

The rearrangement joins TRBV6-1 to TRBJ2-7; D is perhaps TRBD1 (5 bases). The V gene's germline CDR1 is MNHNS and CDR2 SASEGT. V was pared by 1 base and J by 5 bases, with 9 bases between. The CDR3 has 13 residues. The CDR3 sequence is CASSEVQGDEQYF. The CDR3 region has the DNA TGTGCCAGCAGTGAAGTGCAAGGGGACGAGCAGTACTTC.

The rearrangement links TRBV6-5 to TRBJ2-1, with TRBD2 identical over 13 bases. The V gene end was trimmed by 6 bases and the J gene end by 4 bases; junction bases not matched to a gene: 3. CDR3 length equals 15 residues. Germline CDR1 and CDR2: MNHEY and SVGAGI. The DNA for the CDR3 is TGTGCCAGCAGACTAGCGGGAGGGCCATACAATGAGCAGTTCTTC. Its protein product is CASRLAGGPYNEQFF.

This clone was detected only once. The gene calls are TRBV13 and TRBJ1-3; D gene uncertain. Germline values: CDR1 PRHDT, CDR2 FYEKMQ (reference sequence). The CDR3 extends over 15 amino acids. V was trimmed by 2 bases and J by 4 bases, leaving 12 bases between them. The CDR3, as DNA: TGTGCCAGCAGCTTAAGTGTGACTGTCGGAAACACCATATATTTT. Amino acid sequence: CASSLSVTVGNTIYF.

The CDR3 loop reads CACPGVSTDTQYF. The CDR3 region has the DNA TGTGCCTGTCCGGGGGTTAGCACAGATACGCAGTATTTT. The V call is TRBV30, the J call TRBJ2-3; D may be TRBD2 (6 bases). Germline V gives CDR1 GTSNPN, CDR2 SVGIG (reference sequence). The V and J ends lost 6 bases and 0 bases respectively, with 10 bases between them. CDR3 length equals 13 residues.

The chain couples TRBV28 to TRBJ2-2; D might be TRBD1 (6 bases). The CDR3 has 16 residues. Germline CDR1 MDHEN, CDR2 SYDVKM. The germline V and J ends were trimmed by 2 bases and 4 bases, with 14 bases remaining between them. The CDR3 spells CASSLPSGHSTGELFF. The CDR3 DNA sequence: TGTGCCAGCAGTTTACCCTCGGGACACTCCACCGGGGAGCTGTTTTTT.

The chain combines TRBV2 with TRBJ2-1; 9 nucleotides match TRBD2. There are 14 residues in the CDR3. The germline gives CDR1 SNHLY, CDR2 FYNNEI. J was trimmed by 9 bases and V by 5 bases; bases with no gene match: 8. The CDR3 reads CASSPVREGAEQFF. CDR3 coding DNA: TGTGCCAGCAGTCCGGTGCGGGAGGGCGCTGAGCAGTTCTTC.

The V and J genes are TRBV6-4 and TRBJ2-1, with 10 bases aligning to TRBD2. This CDR3 comprises 15 residues. The J segment lost 8 bases and the V segment lost 0 bases, leaving 4 bases of the junction unmatched. CDR1 and CDR2 (germline): MRHNA, SNTAGT. CDR3 amino acids: CASSDSSGGGDEQFF. The CDR3 DNA reads as TGTGCCAGCAGTGACTCGAGCGGGGGGGGCGATGAGCAGTTCTTC.

This chain links TRBV18 with TRBJ2-7, with 7 bases that match TRBD2. Germline V CDR1 and CDR2: KGHSH, LQKENI. The CDR3 is 15 amino acids. V was clipped by 4 bases and J by 1 base; unmatched bases: 7. CDR3 nucleotide sequence: TGTGCCAGCTCACTCGGAGCGGGGCTATCCTACGAGCAGTACTTC. This gives the protein CASSLGAGLSYEQYF.

The chain uses TRBV11-2 and TRBJ2-3, with D uncertain. This CDR3 region has 16 residues. CDR1 is SGHAT, CDR2 FQNNGV, per germline. V was clipped by 1 base and J by 0 bases, with 11 bases between them. The CDR3 DNA reads as TGTGCCAGCAGCTTAGGTCCCGGAGCGAGCACAGATACGCAGTATTTT. Protein: CASSLGPGASTDTQYF.

The chain carries TRBV7-3 and TRBJ2-6; 12 nucleotides line up with TRBD1. The CDR3 has 19 residues. Germline CDR1 SGHTA, CDR2 FQGTGA. V lost 4 bases, J lost 2 bases, and 9 bases stayed unmatched. CDR3 nucleotide sequence: TGTGCCAGCAGCTCAAACCCGGGACAGGGGGCGCCTGGGGCCAACGTCCTGACTTTC. This gives the protein CASSSNPGQGAPGANVLTF.

The chain couples TRBV29-1 to TRBJ1-2, with 8 bases lining up with TRBD1. Germline V gene sequence: CDR1 SQVTM, CDR2 ANQGSEA. Losses at the gene ends were 7 bases for V and 8 bases for J; bases not matched to a gene: 9. The CDR3 has 12 amino acids. CDR3 bases: TGCAGCGCCCAAGACAGGGGATGGGGCTACACCTTC. It is translated as CSAQDRGWGYTF.

The rearrangement joins TRBV2 to TRBJ2-6; 8 nucleotides align to TRBD2. CDR1 and CDR2 from the germline V gene are SNHLY and FYNNEI. The CDR3 runs 16 residues. With 8 bases clipped from V and 0 bases from J, the junction kept 6 bases outside the gene matches. The CDR3 DNA follows: TGTGCCAGCGCCGGGGGGGGATACTCTGGGGCCAACGTCCTGACTTTC. Protein product: CASAGGGYSGANVLTF.

This clone has only one observation. This rearrangement joins TRBV13 to TRBJ2-1, with 11 bases that match TRBD2. The CDR3 covers 15 residues. CDR1 is PRHDT and CDR2 is FYEKMQ in the germline V gene (reference sequence). J gave up 5 bases and V 0 bases, and 0 bases lay outside the gene matches. The CDR3 DNA reads TGTGCCAGCAGCTTAGGACTAGCGGGGGACAATGAGCAGTTCTTC. Amino acids: CASSLGLAGDNEQFF. The full variable domain, in which reference TRBV13 and TRBJ2-1 provide the parts outside the CDR3, is AAGVIQSPRHLIKEKRETATLKCYPIPRHDTVYWYQQGPGQDPQFLISFYEKMQSDKGSIPDRFSAQQFSDYHSELNMSSLELGDSALYFCASSLGLAGDNEQFFGPGTRLTVL.

The rearrangement links TRBV7-2 to TRBJ2-1; 8 nucleotides align to TRBD2. Germline V gene data show CDR1 as SGHTA and CDR2 as FQGNSA. The CDR3 loop spans 18 amino acids. V trimming: 0 bases; J trimming: 1 base; junction bases outside the gene matches: 8. The CDR3 is CASSLAAGELVSYNEQFF. CDR3 nucleotides: TGTGCCAGCAGCTTAGCAGCGGGGGAGCTTGTGTCCTACAATGAGCAGTTCTTC.

The count of this clone is one. The chain carries TRBV7-9 and TRBJ1-3, with a tentative D call TRBD1 (6 bases). In germline, CDR1 is SEHNR, CDR2 FQNEAQ (reference sequence). This CDR3 comprises 14 residues. V gave up 8 bases and J gave up 0 bases, with 11 bases separating them. As DNA, the CDR3 is TGTGCCAGCGATGGGGGCACCTCTGGAAACACCATATATTTT. Protein product: CASDGGTSGNTIYF.

The chain joins TRBV4-2 to TRBJ2-1, with D possibly being TRBD2 (6 bases). V lost 8 bases, J lost 4 bases, and 15 bases lay in between. The CDR3 consists of 14 residues. The germline V gene has CDR1 LGHNA and CDR2 YNFKEQ. CDR3 sequence: CASSRDSQYNEQFF. CDR3 sequence (DNA): TGTGCCAGCTCCCGGGACTCACAATACAATGAGCAGTTCTTC.

This clone was observed a few times. V and J are TRBV6-1 and TRBJ1-1; D unresolved. Looked up from germline, CDR1 is MNHNS and CDR2 is SASEGT. The CDR3 is 11 residues long. Trimming removed 8 bases at V and 1 base at J, with 5 bases between. CDR3 loop: CASGQNTEAFF. The CDR3 region has the DNA TGTGCCAGCGGGCAGAACACTGAAGCTTTCTTT.

V is TRBV2 and J is TRBJ2-5; the match to TRBD1 covers 9 bases. The CDR3 totals 14 residues. The ends lost 10 bases at V and 2 bases at J; junction bases unmatched: 8. Germline V gene data show CDR1 as SNHLY and CDR2 as FYNNEI. CDR3 sequence: CAKQEGQGQETQYF. The CDR3 DNA sequence: TGTGCCAAACAGGAGGGACAGGGTCAAGAGACCCAGTACTTC. The entire variable domain, with the rest obtained from reference TRBV2 and TRBJ2-5, is as follows: EPEVTQTPSHQVTQMGQEVILRCVPISNHLYFYWYRQILGQKVEFLVSFYNNEISEKSEIFDDQFSVERPDGSNFTLKIRSTKLEDSAMYFCAKQEGQGQETQYFGPGTRLLVL.

This chain links TRBV25-1 with TRBJ2-7; maybe TRBD2 (5 bases). The CDR3 is made up of 14 amino acids. V lost 4 bases to trimming and J lost 2 bases, with 12 bases between them. Germline V gene lookup returns CDR1 MGHDK and CDR2 SYGVNS. CDR3 loop: CASSASRDPYEQYF. In DNA form, the CDR3 reads TGTGCCAGCAGTGCATCCCGGGATCCCTACGAGCAGTACTTC.

This clone occurred a few times. One end of the junction varies from germline; a read error may be responsible. The rearrangement uses TRBV6-6 and TRBJ1-4; tentatively, D is TRBD1 (5 bases). The CDR3 is 12 residues long. CDR1 and CDR2 from the germline V gene are MNHNY and SVGAGI (reference sequence). The CDR3, as DNA: TGTGCCAGCAGCAATGACAGACGATATAGTCATTTT. Translating gives CASSNDRRYSHF.

This clone was seen a single time. The chain couples TRBV7-3 to TRBJ1-3, with D hard to call. Per the germline V gene, CDR1 is SGHTA and CDR2 is FQGTGA. V dropped 5 bases and J dropped 3 bases, with 8 bases sitting between them. The CDR3 runs 13 residues. CDR3 sequence reads: CASSQVDGNTIYF. CDR3 DNA sequence: TGTGCCAGCAGCCAGGTGGATGGAAACACCATATATTTT.

J is TRBJ2-3 and V is TRBV4-2; TRBD2 aligns across 9 bases. The CDR3 loop spans 17 amino acids. Germline V gene sequence: CDR1 LGHNA, CDR2 YNFKEQ. The V and J ends lost 0 bases and 1 base, in that order; junction bases with no gene match: 5. The CDR3 is CASSQDPIAGGTDTQYF. The DNA for the CDR3 is TGTGCCAGCAGCCAAGATCCGATAGCGGGGGGCACAGATACGCAGTATTTT.

The chain combines TRBV5-4 with TRBJ2-7; D unclear. This CDR3 comprises 14 residues. Trimming shortened V by 5 bases and J by 4 bases, and 16 bases separated the two germline ends. The germline CDR1 and CDR2 sequences are SGHNT and YYREEE (reference sequence). The CDR3 DNA follows: TGTGCCAGCAGTCCCGACACCTCCTCTTACGAGCAGTACTTC. Amino acid sequence: CASSPDTSSYEQYF. Looking up the rest from reference TRBV5-4 and TRBJ2-7 gives the full variable domain: ETGVTQSPTHLIKTRGQQVTLRCSSQSGHNTVSWYQQALGQGPQFIFQYYREEENGRGNFPPRFSGLQFPNYSSELNVNALELDDSALYLCASSPDTSSYEQYFGPGTRLTVT.